The 27 T cell receptor beta chains below were found in one sample sequenced in a study of shared clonotypes between healthy human individuals. Some clones are missing from TCRdb's copy, which holds only in-frame ones; the method was immunoSEQ multiplex PCR. The table lists about 1.5 million clones, around 95% of them singletons. Sequencing used naive CD4+ T cells sorted from blood. Subset: CD45RA+ positively selected. All receptors derive from a man aged 25 to 40 in good health.

The gene calls are TRBV4-3 and TRBJ1-1, with a possible D match to TRBD1 (6 bases). Trimming left V 0 bases short and J 3 bases short, with 23 bases between. The germline CDR1 and CDR2 sequences are LGHNA and YSLEER. This CDR3 is 19 amino acids long. Here the CDR3 DNA reads TGCGCCAGCAGCCAAGAGTGGATCCCAGACACAGGGCGGGACACTGAAGCTTTCTTT. Amino acids: CASSQEWIPDTGRDTEAFF.

The chain has TRBV7-2 and TRBJ2-1; 14 bases line up with TRBD2. V lost 3 bases and J lost 7; bases outside the gene matches: 2. Germline lookup yields CDR1 SGHTA and CDR2 FQGNSA. The CDR3 covers 15 residues. CDR3 bases: TGTGCCAGCAGCTTGGGGACTAGCGGGAGTAATGAGCAGTTCTTC. It translates to CASSLGTSGSNEQFF.

This sequence joins TRBV7-9 and TRBJ1-4; TRBD1 might be the D (5 bases). The CDR3 is 15 amino acids. V lost 1 base and J lost 7, with 13 bases in between. Germline V gene data show CDR1 as SEHNR and CDR2 as FQNEAQ (reference sequence). In DNA form, the CDR3 reads TGTGCCAGCAGCTTAGGGGGACGAGAGGTTGAAAAACTGTTTTTT. This encodes CASSLGGREVEKLFF.

This clone was seen a handful of times. The chain carries TRBV6-1 and TRBJ1-2; 9 bases fit TRBD1. Germline assignment: CDR1 MNHNS and CDR2 SASEGT. CDR3 size: 16 residues. The V gene end was trimmed by 2 bases and the J gene end by 8 bases; junction bases not matched to a gene: 12. CDR3: CASSERSGQGQGGYTF. In DNA form, the CDR3 reads TGTGCCAGCAGTGAACGCTCCGGCCAGGGACAGGGAGGCTACACCTTC.

The chain uses TRBV19 and TRBJ1-5, with TRBD1 as a possible D gene (6 bases). Germline-derived CDR1 and CDR2 are LNHDA and SQIVND (reference sequence). This CDR3 is built from 16 residues. V was pared by 7 bases and J by 0 bases, with 16 bases between. The CDR3 here is CASTGPRGFSNQPQHF. The CDR3 DNA follows: TGTGCCAGTACCGGCCCCAGGGGCTTTAGCAATCAGCCCCAGCATTTT.

The chain combines TRBV7-6 with TRBJ1-2; the D gene is possibly TRBD1 (6 bases). The CDR3 sequence is 15 residues long. CDR1 and CDR2 (germline): SGHVS, FNYEAQ. Trimming left V 5 bases short and J 0 bases short, with 13 bases between. The CDR3 bases are TGTGCCAGCAGCCCCCGGGGGGCTCCTAACTATGGCTACACCTTC. Translation gives CASSPRGAPNYGYTF.

V is TRBV7-9 and J is TRBJ2-5, with D hard to call. The CDR3 covers 12 residues. V dropped 7 bases and J dropped 5 bases, with 11 bases sitting between them. The germline V gene encodes CDR1 SEHNR and CDR2 FQNEAQ (reference sequence). The CDR3 bases are TGTGCCAGCACCCCTGGCATTGAGACCCAGTACTTC. Amino acids: CASTPGIETQYF.

This chain connects TRBV15 to TRBJ2-3, with 7 positions matching TRBD1. V dropped 8 bases and J dropped 0; count of bases not matched to a gene: 8. Germline CDR1 and CDR2: LNHNV and YYDKDF (reference sequence). The CDR3 is 15 residues long. CDR3 in DNA: TGTGCCACCGCCCTGGGACAGCCTAGCACAGATACGCAGTATTTT. Amino acids: CATALGQPSTDTQYF.

The gene calls are TRBV2 and TRBJ2-3; TRBD1 matches at 8 bases. V was pared by 6 bases and J by 2 bases, with 4 bases of the junction left unmatched. Germline V gene lookup returns CDR1 SNHLY and CDR2 FYNNEI. The CDR3 totals 14 residues. CDR3 sequence (DNA): TGTGCCAGCAGCAGGGACAGGCTCACAGATACGCAGTATTTT. It is translated as CASSRDRLTDTQYF.

The genes are TRBV6-6 and TRBJ2-2; D is uncertain. This CDR3 has 14 amino acids. Germline lookup yields CDR1 MNHNY and CDR2 SVGAGI (reference sequence). Trimming took 2 bases from V and 3 from J, leaving 7 bases between them. CDR3 DNA: TGTGCCAGCAGTTACATAGTATACACCGGGGAGCTGTTTTTT. Translating it yields CASSYIVYTGELFF.

The chain uses TRBV11-2 and TRBJ2-1; D is unclear. The CDR3 is made up of 14 amino acids. From germline, CDR1 is SGHAT and CDR2 FQNNGV. V lost 4 bases, J lost 2 bases, and 9 bases lay in between. In nucleotides, the CDR3 is TGTGCCAGCAGCTCCGTAGGACCCTACAATGAGCAGTTCTTC. It yields the protein CASSSVGPYNEQFF.

On this clone: Other DNA sequences of this sample code for an identical CDR3. The V and J genes are TRBV11-2 and TRBJ2-6, with D hard to call. CDR3 length: 13 amino acids. V was trimmed by 3 bases and J by 2 bases, leaving 2 bases between them. Per germline, CDR1 SGHAT and CDR2 FQNNGV. CDR3 amino acids: CASSLPGANVLTF. CDR3 nucleotides: TGTGCCAGCAGCTTGCCTGGGGCCAACGTCCTGACTTTC.

V is TRBV7-9 and J is TRBJ1-1; D remains unclear. The length of the CDR3 is 12 residues. Germline lookup yields CDR1 SEHNR and CDR2 FQNEAQ (reference sequence). Trimming shortened V by 11 bases and J by 5 bases, and 15 bases separated the two germline ends. The CDR3 spells CAYWAVGTEAFF. The CDR3 DNA reads TGTGCCTACTGGGCCGTTGGGACTGAAGCTTTCTTT.

J is TRBJ2-7 and V is TRBV19; D gene unclear. The CDR3 has 12 amino acids. Trimming pared 3 bases from V and 3 bases from J, leaving 6 bases between. CDR1 LNHDA and CDR2 SQIVND come from the germline V gene (reference sequence). CDR3 sequence: CASSIHDYEQYF. The CDR3 DNA reads as TGTGCCAGTAGTATCCATGACTACGAGCAGTACTTC. Combining the CDR3 with reference TRBV19 and TRBJ2-7 gives the whole variable domain DGGITQSPKYLFRKEGQNVTLSCEQNLNHDAMYWYRQDPGQGLRLIYYSQIVNDFQKGDIAEGYSVSREKKESFPLTVTSAQKNPTAFYLCASSIHDYEQYFGPGTRLTVT.

This clone came up once. This chain joins TRBV6-1 and TRBJ2-2, with no clear D. V lost 7 bases and J lost 0, with 12 bases in between. CDR1 is MNHNS, CDR2 SASEGT, per germline. The CDR3 loop spans 15 amino acids. This CDR3 reads CASTETTTNTGELFF. CDR3 bases: TGTGCCAGCACCGAGACGACCACGAACACCGGGGAGCTGTTTTTT.

The chain joins TRBV7-9 to TRBJ2-3; D call uncertain. Trimming left V 8 bases short and J 2 bases short, with 17 bases between. Germline CDR1 is SEHNR and CDR2 is FQNEAQ (reference sequence). This CDR3 has 15 amino acids. The CDR3 loop is CASSPVLGATDTQYF. The CDR3 DNA follows: TGTGCCAGCTCCCCAGTCCTAGGAGCCACAGATACGCAGTATTTT.

The chain joins TRBV10-3 to TRBJ1-5; TRBD1 aligns across 8 bases. J gave up 6 bases and V 3 bases, and 4 bases lay outside the gene matches. Germline CDR1 is ENHRY and CDR2 is SYGVKD. The length of the CDR3 is 14 residues. The CDR3 loop reads CAISERQGAQPQHF. As DNA, the CDR3 is TGTGCCATCAGTGAAAGGCAGGGGGCTCAGCCCCAGCATTTT.

V usage is TRBV7-3 and J usage is TRBJ2-2; D possibly corresponds to TRBD1 (5 bases). V lost 5 bases and J 6 bases, leaving 25 bases between the germline ends. Germline V CDR1 and CDR2: SGHTA, FQGTGA. The CDR3 contains 18 residues. CDR3 protein: CASSIRPMARGFPGELFF. The CDR3, as DNA: TGTGCCAGCAGCATCCGACCCATGGCTAGGGGTTTTCCCGGGGAGCTGTTTTTT.

The CDR3 reads CASSLGLAGDEETQYF. In DNA form, the CDR3 reads TGCGCCAGCAGCTTGGGACTAGCGGGAGACGAAGAGACCCAGTACTTC. This rearrangement joins TRBV5-1 to TRBJ2-5; 12 nucleotides line up with TRBD2. Trimming cost V 0 bases and J 3 bases; bases outside gene matches: 3. Germline loops: CDR1 SGHRS, CDR2 YFSETQ. This CDR3 is 16 amino acids long.

V usage is TRBV11-2 and J usage is TRBJ2-4; 10 nucleotides align to TRBD1. Trimming removed 8 bases from V and 3 bases from J; junction bases left unmatched: 13. Looked up from germline, CDR1 is SGHAT and CDR2 is FQNNGV. The CDR3 contains 17 residues. CDR3 nucleotide sequence: TGTGCCAGCCTTTGGGCGACCGGGACAGGGGTCAAAAACATTCAGTACTTC. It translates to CASLWATGTGVKNIQYF.

This chain joins TRBV11-2 and TRBJ2-5; the D gene could be TRBD1 or TRBD2 (5 bases each). Trimming took 6 bases from V and 7 from J, leaving 15 bases between them. The CDR3 covers 13 residues. Germline lookup yields CDR1 SGHAT and CDR2 FQNNGV. The CDR3 DNA follows: TGTGCCAGCAGAAAAACGGTTGGGGGGACCCAGTACTTC. Its protein product is CASRKTVGGTQYF.

The gene calls are TRBV2 and TRBJ1-4; D perhaps matches TRBD1 (6 bases). The germline V and J ends were trimmed by 6 bases and 4 bases, with 15 bases remaining between them. CDR3 length: 15 amino acids. Looked up from germline, CDR1 is SNHLY and CDR2 is FYNNEI. CDR3 bases: TGTGCCAGCAGGGGGGGCGTGGGCAGTAATGAAAAACTGTTTTTT. It encodes CASRGGVGSNEKLFF. Full variable domain (remainder filled in from reference TRBV2 and TRBJ1-4): EPEVTQTPSHQVTQMGQEVILRCVPISNHLYFYWYRQILGQKVEFLVSFYNNEISEKSEIFDDQFSVERPDGSNFTLKIRSTKLEDSAMYFCASRGGVGSNEKLFFGSGTQLSVL.

The genes are TRBV18 and TRBJ2-1, with D possibly matching TRBD2 (5 bases). CDR3 length equals 16 residues. Germline V gives CDR1 KGHSH, CDR2 LQKENI. Trimming took off 2 bases at V and 10 bases at J, with 21 bases between the two ends. The CDR3 sequence: CASSPFVAPGSGEQFF. DNA of the CDR3: TGTGCCAGCTCACCATTTGTCGCGCCGGGTTCGGGAGAGCAGTTCTTC.

The V and J genes are TRBV28 and TRBJ1-5; D is unresolved. The V gene's germline CDR1 is MDHEN and CDR2 SYDVKM. With 5 bases removed from V and 5 bases from J, the gap between germline ends came to 7 bases. CDR3 size: 12 residues. The CDR3: CASSPADQPQHF. The CDR3 DNA reads as TGTGCCAGCAGTCCGGCGGATCAGCCCCAGCATTTT.

The rearrangement uses TRBV2 and TRBJ1-1; 8 nucleotides line up with TRBD1. This CDR3 spans 15 amino acids. In germline, CDR1 is SNHLY, CDR2 FYNNEI. V lost 6 bases, J lost 4 bases, and 10 bases stayed unmatched. The CDR3 protein is CASSGQTGAGTEAFF. The DNA for the CDR3 is TGTGCCAGCAGCGGCCAGACAGGGGCGGGCACTGAAGCTTTCTTT. Combining the CDR3 with reference TRBV2 and TRBJ1-1 gives the whole variable domain EPEVTQTPSHQVTQMGQEVILRCVPISNHLYFYWYRQILGQKVEFLVSFYNNEISEKSEIFDDQFSVERPDGSNFTLKIRSTKLEDSAMYFCASSGQTGAGTEAFFGQGTRLTVV.

The J gene is TRBJ2-5, the V gene TRBV7-2; tentatively, D is TRBD1 (5 bases). Looked up from germline, CDR1 is SGHTA and CDR2 is FQGNSA. The CDR3 has 14 residues. Trimming stripped 4 bases from V and 5 bases from J, with 14 bases between. The CDR3 DNA reads TGTGCCAGCAGCTACCGACCCAAGGGGGAGACCCAGTACTTC. This translates into CASSYRPKGETQYF.

The chain uses TRBV14 and TRBJ1-3, with unresolved D. Trimming removed 2 bases from V and 4 bases from J, with 9 bases in between. CDR1 and CDR2 (germline): SGHDN, FVKESK. CDR3 length: 14 residues. CDR3 nucleotide sequence: TGTGCCAGCAGCCAAATTAAGGTCGGAAACACCATATATTTT. It codes for CASSQIKVGNTIYF.